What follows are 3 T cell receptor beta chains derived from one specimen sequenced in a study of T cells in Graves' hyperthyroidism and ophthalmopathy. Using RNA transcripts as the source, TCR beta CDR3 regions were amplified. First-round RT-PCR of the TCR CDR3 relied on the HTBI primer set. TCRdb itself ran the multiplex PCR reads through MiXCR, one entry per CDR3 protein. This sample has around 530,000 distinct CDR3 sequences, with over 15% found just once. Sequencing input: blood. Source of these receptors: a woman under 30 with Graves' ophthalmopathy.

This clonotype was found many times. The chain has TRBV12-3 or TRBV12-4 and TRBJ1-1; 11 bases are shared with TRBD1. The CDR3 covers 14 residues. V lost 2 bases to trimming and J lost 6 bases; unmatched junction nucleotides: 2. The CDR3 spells CASSLRTGGSEAFF. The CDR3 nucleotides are TGTGCCAGCAGTTTACGGACAGGGGGCTCTGAAGCTTTCTTT.

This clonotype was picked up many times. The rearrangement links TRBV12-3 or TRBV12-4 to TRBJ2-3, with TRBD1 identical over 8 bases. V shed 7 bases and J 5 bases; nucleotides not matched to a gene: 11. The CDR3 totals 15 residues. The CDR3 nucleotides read TGTGCCAGCACCTTGGGACAGGAGGGCGTAGATACGCAGTATTTT. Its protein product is CASTLGQEGVDTQYF.

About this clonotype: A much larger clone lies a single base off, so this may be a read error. CDR3 coding DNA: TGTGCCATCAGTGTTAGCGCGAACACCGGGGAGCTGTTTTTT. Protein: CAISVSANTGELFF. The rearrangement links TRBV10-3 to TRBJ2-2; D might be TRBD2 (5 bases). The V and J ends lost 4 bases and 0 bases respectively, with 6 bases between them. CDR1 is ENHRY and CDR2 is SYGVKD in the germline V gene. CDR3 length: 14 amino acids.